This TCR beta chain was observed in a study of glioma-infiltrating T cells. Study outcomes and limitations: Only very few CDR3 sequences appeared in both tissue and blood. Tissue-blood divergence was below expectation in non-neoplastic patients, above in gliomas.

V dropped 5 bases and J dropped 4 bases, with 14 bases sitting between them. Germline-derived CDR1 and CDR2 are MDHEN and SYDVKM. The CDR3 sequence is 14 residues long. The sample holds one count of this clonotype. As yet, its antigen is unknown. Given a much more abundant clone one base away, this may be a read error. TCR alpha and beta CDR3 regions were amplified from RNA using iRepertoire nested multiplex PCR. Input was about 85-450 ng of tissue mRNA or PBMC total RNA. TCRdb called the multiplex PCR reads again in MiXCR, with one record for every CDR3 protein. The sample has about 180,000 distinct CDR3 sequences, 43% seen once.

The chain links TRBV28 to TRBJ1-1, with D possibly matching TRBD1 (6 bases). The source is a human donor with low-grade glioma or glioblastoma, undergoing nonglioma brain surgery, or in good health (not recorded which). Input material: glioma tissue, nonneoplastic brain tissue, or PBMCs (not recorded which). The CDR3 here is CASSIRGSATEAFF. The CDR3 DNA follows: TGTGCCAGCAGTATCAGGGGATCGGCCACTGAAGCTTTCTTT.